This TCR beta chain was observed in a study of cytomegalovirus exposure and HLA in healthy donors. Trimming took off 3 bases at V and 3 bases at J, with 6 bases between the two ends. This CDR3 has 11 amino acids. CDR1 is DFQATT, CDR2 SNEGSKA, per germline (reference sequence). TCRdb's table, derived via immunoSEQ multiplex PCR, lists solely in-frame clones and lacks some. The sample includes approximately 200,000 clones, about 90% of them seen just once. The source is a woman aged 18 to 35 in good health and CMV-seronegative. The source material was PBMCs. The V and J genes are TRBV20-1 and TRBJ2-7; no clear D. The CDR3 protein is CSASTDYEQYF. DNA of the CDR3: TGCAGTGCTAGTACAGACTACGAGCAGTACTTC.